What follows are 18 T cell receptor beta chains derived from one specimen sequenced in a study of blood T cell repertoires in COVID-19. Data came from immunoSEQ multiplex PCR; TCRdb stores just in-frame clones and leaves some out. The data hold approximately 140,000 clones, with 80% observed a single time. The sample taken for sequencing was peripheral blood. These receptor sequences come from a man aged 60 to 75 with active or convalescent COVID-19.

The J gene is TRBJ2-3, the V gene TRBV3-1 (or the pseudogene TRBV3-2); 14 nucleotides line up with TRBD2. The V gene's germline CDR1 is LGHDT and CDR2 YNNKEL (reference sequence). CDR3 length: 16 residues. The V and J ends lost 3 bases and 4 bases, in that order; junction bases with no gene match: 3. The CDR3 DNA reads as TGTGCCAGCAGCCACGGGACTAGCGGGAGCGCAGATACGCAGTATTTT. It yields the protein CASSHGTSGSADTQYF.

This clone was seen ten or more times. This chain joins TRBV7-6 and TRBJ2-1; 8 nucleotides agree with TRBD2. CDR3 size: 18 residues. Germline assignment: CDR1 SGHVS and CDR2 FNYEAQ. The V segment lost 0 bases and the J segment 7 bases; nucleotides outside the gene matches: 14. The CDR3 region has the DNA TGTGCCAGCAGCTTAGCCCTACCAGCGGGAGTCTCCGGGAATGAGCAGTTCTTC. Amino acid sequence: CASSLALPAGVSGNEQFF.

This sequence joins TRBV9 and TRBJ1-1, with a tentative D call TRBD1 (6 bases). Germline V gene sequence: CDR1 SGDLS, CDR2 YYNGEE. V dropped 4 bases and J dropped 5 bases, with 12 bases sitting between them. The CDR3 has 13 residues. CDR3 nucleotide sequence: TGTGCCAGCAGCTTGAACCAGGGGACTGAAGCTTTCTTT. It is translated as CASSLNQGTEAFF. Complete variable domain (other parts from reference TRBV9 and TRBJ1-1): DSGVTQTPKHLITATGQRVTLRCSPRSGDLSVYWYQQSLDQGLQFLIQYYNGEERAKGNILERFSAQQFPDLHSELNLSSLELGDSALYFCASSLNQGTEAFFGQGTRLTVV.

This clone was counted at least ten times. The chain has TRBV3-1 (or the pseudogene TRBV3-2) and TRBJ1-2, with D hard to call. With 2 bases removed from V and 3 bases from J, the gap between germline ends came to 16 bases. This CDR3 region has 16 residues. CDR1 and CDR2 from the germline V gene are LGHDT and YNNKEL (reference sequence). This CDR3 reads CASSQPGRGNYYGYTF. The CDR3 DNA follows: TGTGCCAGCAGCCAACCCGGTCGCGGAAACTACTATGGCTACACCTTC.

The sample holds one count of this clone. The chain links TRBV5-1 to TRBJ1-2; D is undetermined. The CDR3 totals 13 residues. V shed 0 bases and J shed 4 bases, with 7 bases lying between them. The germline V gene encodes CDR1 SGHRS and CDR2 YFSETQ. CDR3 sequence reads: CASSLGAAYGYTF. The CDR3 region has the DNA TGCGCCAGCAGCTTGGGGGCAGCCTATGGCTACACCTTC.

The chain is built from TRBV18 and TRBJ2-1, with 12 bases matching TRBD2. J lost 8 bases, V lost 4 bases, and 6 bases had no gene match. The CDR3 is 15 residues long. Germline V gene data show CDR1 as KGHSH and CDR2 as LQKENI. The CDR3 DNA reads TGTGCCAGCTCACGGGCTAGCGGGAGGGGTGATGAGCAGTTCTTC. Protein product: CASSRASGRGDEQFF.

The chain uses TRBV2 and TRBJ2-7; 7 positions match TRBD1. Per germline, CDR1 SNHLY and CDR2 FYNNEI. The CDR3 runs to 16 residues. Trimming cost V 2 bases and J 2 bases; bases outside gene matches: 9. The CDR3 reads CASSEYGTALTYEQYF. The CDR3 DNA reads TGTGCCAGCAGTGAATATGGGACAGCCTTAACCTACGAGCAGTACTTC. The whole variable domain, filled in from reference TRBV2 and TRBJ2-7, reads EPEVTQTPSHQVTQMGQEVILRCVPISNHLYFYWYRQILGQKVEFLVSFYNNEISEKSEIFDDQFSVERPDGSNFTLKIRSTKLEDSAMYFCASSEYGTALTYEQYFGPGTRLTVT.

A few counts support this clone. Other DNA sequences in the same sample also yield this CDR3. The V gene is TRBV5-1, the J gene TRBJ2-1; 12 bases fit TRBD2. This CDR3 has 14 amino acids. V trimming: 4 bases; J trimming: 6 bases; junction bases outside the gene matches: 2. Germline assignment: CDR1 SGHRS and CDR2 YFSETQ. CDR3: CASSLTSGSNEQFF. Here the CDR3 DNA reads TGCGCCAGCAGCCTGACTAGCGGGAGCAATGAGCAGTTCTTC.

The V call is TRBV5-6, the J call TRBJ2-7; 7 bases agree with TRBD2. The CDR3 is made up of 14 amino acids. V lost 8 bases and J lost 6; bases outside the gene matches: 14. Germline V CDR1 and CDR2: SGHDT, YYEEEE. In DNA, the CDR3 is TGTGCCAGTACCCGGGGCGGGAGTGCTCGCGAGCAGTACTTC. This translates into CASTRGGSAREQYF.

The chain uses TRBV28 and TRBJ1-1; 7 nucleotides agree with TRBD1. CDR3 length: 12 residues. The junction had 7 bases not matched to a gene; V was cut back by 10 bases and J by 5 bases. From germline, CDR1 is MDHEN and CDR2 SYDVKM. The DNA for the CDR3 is TGTGCCACTACAGCAGGGGGGACTGAAGCTTTCTTT. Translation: CATTAGGTEAFF.

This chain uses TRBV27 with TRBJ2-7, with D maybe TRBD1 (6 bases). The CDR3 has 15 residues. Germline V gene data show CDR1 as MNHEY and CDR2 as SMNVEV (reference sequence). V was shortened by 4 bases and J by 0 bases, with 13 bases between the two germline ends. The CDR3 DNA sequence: TGTGCCAGCAGTTCCCGACAGGCCAGCTCCTACGAGCAGTACTTC. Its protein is CASSSRQASSYEQYF.

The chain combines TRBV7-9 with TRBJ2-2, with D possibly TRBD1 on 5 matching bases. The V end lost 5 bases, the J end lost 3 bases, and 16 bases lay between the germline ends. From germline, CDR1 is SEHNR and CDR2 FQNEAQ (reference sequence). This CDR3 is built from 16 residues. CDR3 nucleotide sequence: TGTGCCAGCAGCCCCCTGGGAAGGGGTTACACCGGGGAGCTGTTTTTT. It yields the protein CASSPLGRGYTGELFF.

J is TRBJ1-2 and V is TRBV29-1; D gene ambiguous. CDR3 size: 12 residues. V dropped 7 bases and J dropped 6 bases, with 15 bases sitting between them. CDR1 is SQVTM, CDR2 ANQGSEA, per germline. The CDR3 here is CSALGVSNGYTF. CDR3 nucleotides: TGCAGCGCCCTAGGCGTCAGTAATGGCTACACCTTC.

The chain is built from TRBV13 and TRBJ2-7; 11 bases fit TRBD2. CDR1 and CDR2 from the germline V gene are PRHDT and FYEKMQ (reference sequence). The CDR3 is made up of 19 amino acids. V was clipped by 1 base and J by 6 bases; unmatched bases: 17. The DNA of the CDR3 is TGTGCCAGCAGCTTAGTAACCGGGACTAGCGGACCCGCCACGGTCGAGCAGTACTTC. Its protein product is CASSLVTGTSGPATVEQYF.

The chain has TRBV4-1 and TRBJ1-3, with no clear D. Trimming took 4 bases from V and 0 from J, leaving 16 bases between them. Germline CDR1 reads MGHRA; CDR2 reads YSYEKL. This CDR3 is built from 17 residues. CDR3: CASSLSRTVYSGNTIYF. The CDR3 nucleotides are TGCGCCAGCAGCCTCAGTAGAACAGTGTACTCTGGAAACACCATATATTTT.

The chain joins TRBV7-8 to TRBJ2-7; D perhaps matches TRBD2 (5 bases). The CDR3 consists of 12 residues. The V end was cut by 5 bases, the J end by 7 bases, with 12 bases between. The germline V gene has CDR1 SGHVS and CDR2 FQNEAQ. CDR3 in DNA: TGTGCCAGCAGCCCCTCGGGATGGGAGCAGTACTTC. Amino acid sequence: CASSPSGWEQYF.

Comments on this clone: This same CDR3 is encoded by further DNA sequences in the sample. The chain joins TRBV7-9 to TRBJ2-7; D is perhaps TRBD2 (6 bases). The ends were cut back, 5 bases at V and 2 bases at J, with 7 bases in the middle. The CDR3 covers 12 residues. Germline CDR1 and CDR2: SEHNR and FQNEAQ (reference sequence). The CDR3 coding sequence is TGTGCCAGCAGCCCGGGAGCCTACGAGCAGTACTTC. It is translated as CASSPGAYEQYF.

The CDR3 sequence is CASSSGDRRYEQYF. DNA of the CDR3: TGTGCCAGCAGCTCGGGGGACAGGCGCTACGAGCAGTACTTC. J is TRBJ2-7 and V is TRBV7-2; 8 nucleotides align to TRBD1. This CDR3 spans 14 amino acids. Germline V gene sequence: CDR1 SGHTA, CDR2 FQGNSA. The J segment lost 3 bases and the V segment lost 4 bases, leaving 5 bases of the junction unmatched.